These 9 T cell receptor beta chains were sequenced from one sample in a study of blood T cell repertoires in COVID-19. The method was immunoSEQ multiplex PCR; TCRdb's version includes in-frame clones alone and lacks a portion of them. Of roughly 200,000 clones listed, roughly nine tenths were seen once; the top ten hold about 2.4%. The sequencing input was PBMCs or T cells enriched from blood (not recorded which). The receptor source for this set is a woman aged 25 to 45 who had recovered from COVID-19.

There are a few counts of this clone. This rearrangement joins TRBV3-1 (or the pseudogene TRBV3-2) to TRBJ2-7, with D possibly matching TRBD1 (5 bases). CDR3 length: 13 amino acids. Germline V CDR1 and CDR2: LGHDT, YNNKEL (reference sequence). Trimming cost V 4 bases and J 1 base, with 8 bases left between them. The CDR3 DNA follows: TGTGCCAGCAGCCGAAGACAGTCCTACGAGCAGTACTTC. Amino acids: CASSRRQSYEQYF.

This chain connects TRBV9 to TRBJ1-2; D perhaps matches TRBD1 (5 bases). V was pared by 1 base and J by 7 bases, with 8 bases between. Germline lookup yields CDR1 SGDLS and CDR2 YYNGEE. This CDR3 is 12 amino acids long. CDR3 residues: CASSVTQGGYTF. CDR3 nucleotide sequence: TGTGCCAGCAGCGTAACTCAGGGTGGCTACACCTTC.

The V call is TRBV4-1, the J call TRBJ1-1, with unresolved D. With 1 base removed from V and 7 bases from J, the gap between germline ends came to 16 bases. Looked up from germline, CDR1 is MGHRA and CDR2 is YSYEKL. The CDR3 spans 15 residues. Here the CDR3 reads CASSQGLSGRSEAFF. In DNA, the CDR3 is TGCGCCAGCAGCCAAGGTCTCTCAGGCAGAAGTGAAGCTTTCTTT.

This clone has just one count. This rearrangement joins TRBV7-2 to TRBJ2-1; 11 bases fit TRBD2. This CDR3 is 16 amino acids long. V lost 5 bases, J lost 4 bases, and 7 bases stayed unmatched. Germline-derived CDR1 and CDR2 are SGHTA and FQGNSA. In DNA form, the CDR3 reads TGTGCCAGCAGCGCACTAGCGGGGGCCCTATACAATGAGCAGTTCTTC. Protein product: CASSALAGALYNEQFF.

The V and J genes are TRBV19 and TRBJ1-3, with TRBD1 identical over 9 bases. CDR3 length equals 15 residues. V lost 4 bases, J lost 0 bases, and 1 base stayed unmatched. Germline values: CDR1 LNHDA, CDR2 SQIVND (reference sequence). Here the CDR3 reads CASSRDRASGNTIYF. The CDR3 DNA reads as TGTGCCAGTAGTAGGGACAGGGCCTCTGGAAACACCATATATTTT.

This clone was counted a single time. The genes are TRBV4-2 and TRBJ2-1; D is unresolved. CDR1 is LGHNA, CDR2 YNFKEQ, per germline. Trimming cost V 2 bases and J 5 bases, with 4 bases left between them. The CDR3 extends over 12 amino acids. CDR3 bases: TGTGCCAGCAGCCAATTCAACAATGAGCAGTTCTTC. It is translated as CASSQFNNEQFF.

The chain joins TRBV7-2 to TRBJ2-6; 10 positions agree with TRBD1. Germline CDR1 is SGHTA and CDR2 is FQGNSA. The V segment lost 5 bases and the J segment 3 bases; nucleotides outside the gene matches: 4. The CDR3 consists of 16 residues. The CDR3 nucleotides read TGTGCCAGCAGCGAGGGACAGGGGATTGGGGCCAACGTCCTGACTTTC. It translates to CASSEGQGIGANVLTF.

The CDR3 reads CASSLQGLRYTEAFF. Here the CDR3 DNA reads TGTGCCAGCAGCTTACAGGGTTTGAGGTACACTGAAGCTTTCTTT. The J gene is TRBJ1-1, the V gene TRBV14; possibly TRBD1 for D (6 bases). CDR1 is SGHDN and CDR2 is FVKESK in the germline V gene. The CDR3 has 15 amino acids. V shed 5 bases and J shed 3 bases, with 16 bases lying between them.

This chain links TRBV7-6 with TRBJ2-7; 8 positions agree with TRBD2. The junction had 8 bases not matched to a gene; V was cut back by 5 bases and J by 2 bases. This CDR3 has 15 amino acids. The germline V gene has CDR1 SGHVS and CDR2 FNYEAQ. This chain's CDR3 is CASSPKRGSPYEQYF. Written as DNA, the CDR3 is TGTGCCAGCAGCCCAAAGCGGGGGTCCCCCTACGAGCAGTACTTC.